The 29 T cell receptor beta chains presented below share a single source sample, sequenced in a study of identical twins. In TCRdb, the 5' RACE reads were re-called with MiXCR into one record per CDR3 protein. The table has 460,000 or so distinct CDR3 sequences, 13% to 15% seen once. The data were also submitted as part of a second study, on yellow fever vaccine responses in identical twins.

The sample comprised CD4+ T cells sorted from blood. These TCRs come from a young woman in good health.

The J gene is TRBJ2-7, the V gene TRBV7-2; D call uncertain. This CDR3 contains 14 residues. Germline V lookup: CDR1 SGHTA, CDR2 FQGNSA. Trimming took 5 bases from V and 2 from J, leaving 13 bases between them. CDR3 nucleotides: TGTGCCAGCAGCCCCCAGAATGGGCCCTACGAGCAGTACTTC. It encodes CASSPQNGPYEQYF.

This clonotype was counted between two and nine times. The chain employs TRBV3-1 and TRBJ2-1; the D is unclear. The CDR3 is 16 amino acids. Trimming took off 4 bases at V and 5 bases at J, with 18 bases between the two ends. CDR1 is LGHDT, CDR2 YNNKEL, per germline (reference sequence). The CDR3 here is CASSPPVGTGHNEQFF. The CDR3 nucleotides read TGTGCCAGCAGCCCCCCCGTGGGAACGGGCCACAATGAGCAGTTCTTC.

This clonotype was found a few times. This chain joins TRBV3-1 and TRBJ2-2; TRBD2 matches at 7 bases. CDR1 and CDR2 from the germline V gene are LGHDT and YNNKEL (reference sequence). The CDR3 runs 15 residues. V gave up 1 base and J gave up 6 bases; unmatched junction bases: 5. This chain's CDR3 is CASSQVAGVSGELFF. The CDR3 DNA follows: TGTGCCAGCAGCCAAGTAGCGGGTGTGTCCGGGGAGCTGTTTTTT.

This clonotype was counted a few times. J is TRBJ2-7 and V is TRBV20-1, with 7 nucleotides matching TRBD1. CDR1 and CDR2 (germline): DFQATT, SNEGSKA (reference sequence). V lost 1 base, J lost 2 bases, and 5 bases stayed unmatched. CDR3 size: 14 residues. The chain's CDR3 is CSARAPGTAYEQYF. The CDR3 coding sequence is TGCAGTGCTAGAGCGCCCGGGACAGCCTACGAGCAGTACTTC.

J is TRBJ1-1 and V is TRBV18, with D possibly matching TRBD1 (5 bases). The CDR3 has 14 amino acids. CDR1 KGHSH and CDR2 LQKENI come from the germline V gene. The V end was cut by 2 bases, the J end by 1 base, with 8 bases between. The CDR3 loop reads CASSPGRANTEAFF. The CDR3 region has the DNA TGTGCCAGCTCACCAGGCAGGGCGAACACTGAAGCTTTCTTT.

The rearrangement uses TRBV14 and TRBJ2-3, with D perhaps being TRBD1 or TRBD2 (5 bases each). Trimming pared 0 bases from V and 4 bases from J, leaving 11 bases between. The CDR3 extends over 15 amino acids. The germline CDR1 and CDR2 sequences are SGHDN and FVKESK. The CDR3 loop reads CASSQDGTAADTQYF. CDR3 sequence (DNA): TGTGCCAGCAGCCAAGATGGGACCGCCGCAGATACGCAGTATTTT.

This clonotype was detected many times. V is TRBV7-6 and J is TRBJ2-1; possibly TRBD1 or TRBD2 for D (5 bases each). With 1 base removed from V and 2 bases from J, the gap between germline ends came to 12 bases. CDR3 length: 16 residues. Germline CDR1 SGHVS, CDR2 FNYEAQ. In DNA form, the CDR3 reads TGTGCCAGCAGCTTAGTTGGGGGAAGGCCCTACAATGAGCAGTTCTTC. Protein product: CASSLVGGRPYNEQFF.

This clonotype was counted only a few times. The chain couples TRBV6-5 to TRBJ1-5; D is ambiguous. The CDR3 runs 15 residues. Germline CDR1 reads MNHEY; CDR2 reads SVGAGI. V dropped 3 bases and J dropped 0 bases, with 9 bases sitting between them. DNA of the CDR3: TGTGCCAGCAGTTATGATCAGTATAGCAATCAGCCCCAGCATTTT. It specifies CASSYDQYSNQPQHF.

This clonotype came up a few times. CDR3 residues: CSVGEGNRSRQYF. CDR3 nucleotides: TGCAGCGTTGGAGAAGGGAATAGGAGTCGACAGTACTTC. The V call is TRBV29-1, the J call TRBJ2-7; D ambiguous. Trimming left V 4 bases short and J 10 bases short, with 20 bases between. Germline-derived CDR1 and CDR2 are SQVTM and ANQGSEA. This CDR3 has 13 amino acids.

The J gene is TRBJ1-5, the V gene TRBV5-8, with 8 bases identical to TRBD1. From germline, CDR1 is SGHTS and CDR2 YDEGEE. The CDR3 runs 16 residues. V was clipped by 0 bases and J by 1 base; unmatched bases: 3. The CDR3: CASSLGDRSSNQPQHF. Here the CDR3 DNA reads TGTGCCAGCAGCTTGGGGGACAGGTCGAGCAATCAGCCCCAGCATTTT.

This clonotype was picked up a small number of times. The J gene is TRBJ2-3, the V gene TRBV20-1, with D hard to call. Trimming removed 3 bases from V and 8 bases from J, with 12 bases in between. The CDR3 spans 12 residues. Per the germline V gene, CDR1 is DFQATT and CDR2 is SNEGSKA (reference sequence). In DNA, the CDR3 is TGCAGTGCTAGGTTTAGTCCAGCTACGCAGTATTTT. This codes for CSARFSPATQYF.

A few counts support this clonotype. V usage is TRBV28 and J usage is TRBJ2-2, with D unresolved. Germline V gene data show CDR1 as MDHEN and CDR2 as SYDVKM. V was cut by 10 bases and J by 2 bases, with 20 bases left in between. This CDR3 region has 16 residues. The CDR3 reads CATNVGFRGNTGELFF. CDR3 coding DNA: TGTGCCACCAATGTAGGGTTTCGAGGAAACACCGGGGAGCTGTTTTTT.

The chain has TRBV12-3 or TRBV12-4 and TRBJ1-2; D unclear. The ends were cut back, 1 base at V and 4 bases at J, with 10 bases in the middle. CDR3 length equals 14 residues. The CDR3 protein is CASSLGTESYGYTF. The CDR3 nucleotides are TGTGCCAGCAGTTTAGGAACCGAGAGCTATGGCTACACCTTC.

This clonotype showed up just a few times. The chain couples TRBV6-5 to TRBJ1-6; TRBD1 might be the D (5 bases). The V and J ends lost 5 bases and 9 bases respectively, with 14 bases between them. Germline CDR1 and CDR2: MNHEY and SVGAGI. This CDR3 has 14 residues. The CDR3 spells CASSTGKGVSPLHF. Written as DNA, the CDR3 is TGTGCCAGCAGTACTGGGAAAGGGGTTTCACCCCTCCACTTT.

This clonotype has only a few counts. The genes are TRBV6-9 and TRBJ1-5; 9 positions agree with TRBD1. The V segment lost 4 bases and the J segment 2 bases; nucleotides outside the gene matches: 15. Germline V gene sequence: CDR1 MNHGY, CDR2 SVAAGI. The CDR3 covers 19 residues. The CDR3 sequence is CASSSRRDREFLCNQPQHF. CDR3 DNA: TGTGCCAGCAGTTCGAGGCGGGACAGGGAGTTTCTATGCAATCAGCCCCAGCATTTT.

This clonotype has a handful of counts. V usage is TRBV20-1 and J usage is TRBJ2-7; TRBD2 aligns across 11 bases. CDR1 and CDR2 (germline): DFQATT, SNEGSKA (reference sequence). CDR3 length: 13 amino acids. V lost 5 bases and J lost 2; bases outside the gene matches: 2. In nucleotides, the CDR3 is TGCAGTGCTTTACTAGCGGGGGCCTACGAGCAGTACTTC. Residues: CSALLAGAYEQYF.

The chain has TRBV5-5 and TRBJ2-2, with TRBD1 matching over 8 bases. Per the germline V gene, CDR1 is SGHKS and CDR2 is YYEKEE (reference sequence). The CDR3 length is 18 residues. The V gene end was trimmed by 2 bases and the J gene end by 0 bases; junction bases not matched to a gene: 9. The CDR3 here is CASSLLFPGQANTGELFF. The DNA of the CDR3 is TGTGCCAGCAGCTTACTTTTCCCGGGACAGGCGAACACCGGGGAGCTGTTTTTT.

The V gene is TRBV9, the J gene TRBJ2-7; the match to TRBD1 covers 8 bases. This CDR3 has 13 amino acids. J lost 4 bases, V lost 4 bases, and 4 bases had no gene match. Germline CDR1 SGDLS, CDR2 YYNGEE. This chain's CDR3 is CASSTGDRYEQYF. DNA for the CDR3: TGTGCCAGCAGCACCGGGGACAGGTACGAGCAGTACTTC.

This clonotype was found a few times. This chain connects TRBV7-9 to TRBJ1-5; tentatively, D is TRBD1 (6 bases). The germline V and J ends were trimmed by 6 bases and 6 bases, with 15 bases remaining between them. This CDR3 region has 14 residues. The germline gives CDR1 SEHNR, CDR2 FQNEAQ (reference sequence). CDR3 sequence reads: CASSEGGMGQPQHF. CDR3 nucleotides: TGTGCCAGCAGTGAAGGGGGGATGGGTCAGCCCCAGCATTTT.

Note on this clonotype: An end of the junction does not agree with germline; a read error may underlie this. The chain uses TRBV7-2 and TRBJ2-2; 10 bases line up with TRBD2. Germline V gene data show CDR1 as SGHTA and CDR2 as FQGNSA. This CDR3 region has 14 residues. The DNA of the CDR3 is TGTGCCCGCAGCGGGGGGGTTAAAACCGGGGAGCTGTTTTTT. It encodes CARSGGVKTGELFF. The variable domain in full, completed from reference TRBV7-2 and TRBJ2-2, reads GAGVSQSPSNKVTEKGKDVELRCDPISGHTALYWYRQSLGQGLEFLIYFQGNSAPDKSGLPSDRFSAERTGGSVSTLTIQRTQQEDSAVYLCARSGGVKTGELFFGEGSRLTVL.

This clonotype occurred a few times. The chain combines TRBV6-5 with TRBJ2-1, with 9 bases that match TRBD2. This CDR3 spans 16 amino acids. Germline V gene data show CDR1 as MNHEY and CDR2 as SVGAGI. With V trimmed by 4 bases and J by 6 bases, 10 bases remained unmatched. In DNA, the CDR3 is TGTGCCAGCAGTTCCCCTCCTAGCGGGAACGGCAATGAGCAGTTCTTC. Its translation: CASSSPPSGNGNEQFF.

This clonotype has a handful of counts. The V and J genes are TRBV12-3 or TRBV12-4 and TRBJ2-2, with D possibly being TRBD2 (6 bases). V was pared by 0 bases and J by 6 bases, with 11 bases between. This CDR3 region has 15 residues. In DNA form, the CDR3 reads TGTGCCAGCAGTTTAGCTGGGGGGTTGTCCGGGGAGCTGTTTTTT. As protein: CASSLAGGLSGELFF.

This clonotype was counted a single time. CDR3 residues: CASSPGFRGLYNEQFF. The CDR3 region has the DNA TGTGCCAGCAGCCCCGGTTTCAGGGGGCTCTACAATGAGCAGTTCTTC. The chain carries TRBV5-4 and TRBJ2-1, with 8 positions matching TRBD1. Unmatched junction bases numbered 9, after V lost 4 bases and J lost 3 bases. CDR1 and CDR2 (germline): SGHNT, YYREEE (reference sequence). The CDR3 loop spans 16 amino acids.

This clonotype has a handful of counts. The chain links TRBV5-1 to TRBJ1-1; tentatively, D is TRBD1 (6 bases). Germline-derived CDR1 and CDR2 are SGHRS and YFSETQ. The CDR3 is 15 amino acids. V was trimmed by 4 bases and J by 0 bases, leaving 13 bases between them. In nucleotides, the CDR3 is TGCGCCAGCAGCCCTCACAGGGTTTTGAACACTGAAGCTTTCTTT. Translation gives CASSPHRVLNTEAFF.

The table lists this clonotype with a few counts. This chain connects TRBV2 to TRBJ2-1, with a weak D call TRBD1 (6 bases). Germline CDR1 reads SNHLY; CDR2 reads FYNNEI. CDR3 length: 15 residues. Trimming removed 7 bases from V and 10 bases from J, with 23 bases in between. The CDR3 DNA reads TGTGCCAGCACCTTTACCTCAGGGGTCCAGTGGGAGCAGTTCTTC. Its protein product is CASTFTSGVQWEQFF. Full variable domain (rest looked up from reference TRBV2 and TRBJ2-1): EPEVTQTPSHQVTQMGQEVILRCVPISNHLYFYWYRQILGQKVEFLVSFYNNEISEKSEIFDDQFSVERPDGSNFTLKIRSTKLEDSAMYFCASTFTSGVQWEQFFGPGTRLTVL.

The J gene is TRBJ2-3, the V gene TRBV3-1; 11 bases are shared with TRBD2. The J segment lost 4 bases and the V segment lost 1 base, leaving 10 bases of the junction unmatched. Germline CDR1 LGHDT, CDR2 YNNKEL (reference sequence). There are 18 residues in the CDR3. CDR3 bases: TGTGCCAGCAGCCAAGGCAATAGCGGGGGGGCCGGGTCAGATACGCAGTATTTT. This gives the protein CASSQGNSGGAGSDTQYF.

There are a few counts of this clonotype. The chain uses TRBV6-5 and TRBJ1-4; 9 bases fit TRBD1. This CDR3 region has 15 residues. Germline trimming cut 4 bases from V and 9 bases from J; bases unmatched to any gene: 9. CDR1 is MNHEY, CDR2 SVGAGI, per germline. The CDR3 nucleotides read TGTGCCAGCAGTTCCACGACAGGGGGTTCTAAAAAACTGTTTTTT. This encodes CASSSTTGGSKKLFF.

At least ten counts were recorded for this clonotype. This chain joins TRBV12-3 or TRBV12-4 and TRBJ2-7, with a possible D match to TRBD2 (5 bases). The CDR3 is made up of 15 amino acids. The V and J ends lost 3 bases and 0 bases respectively, with 12 bases between them. CDR3 sequence reads: CASSFSRVPSYEQYF. In nucleotides, the CDR3 is TGTGCCAGCAGTTTCTCGCGGGTGCCCTCCTACGAGCAGTACTTC.

The chain uses TRBV6-2 or TRBV6-3 and TRBJ2-1; a weak D match, TRBD2 (6 bases). Germline CDR1 MNHEY, CDR2 SVGEGT. The CDR3 contains 17 residues. V shed 0 bases and J shed 4 bases, with 16 bases lying between them. The CDR3 reads CASSYSGRDARYNEQFF. The CDR3 DNA reads TGTGCCAGCAGTTACTCAGGGCGGGATGCCAGATACAATGAGCAGTTCTTC.